This record looks at one TCR beta chain sequence and its context. Seattle cases were enrolled at active infection and followed longitudinally. This sample was included in a study of blood T cell repertoires in COVID-19. Across the study: Samples of COVID-19 (acute and convalescent) were obtained from the United States, Italy and Spain. PBMCs, B-cell-depleted T cells, or T cells were the source of the cDNA or gDNA that made up the material.

Per the authors' pipeline: By means of reference gene primer amplification, nucleated cell counts were estimated. Here immunoSEQ multiplex PCR was the method, and the copy in TCRdb shows in-frame clones only, minus some. V and J calls plus clone size are reproduced from that table; the DNA served to infer D and trimming. The sample yields some 290,000 clones, roughly nine tenths seen once. The CDR3 loop spans 12 amino acids. The V end was cut by 5 bases, the J end by 10 bases, with 14 bases between. CDR1 is PRHDT, CDR2 FYEKMQ, per germline (reference sequence). This chain joins TRBV13 and TRBJ1-2; the D is unclear. The clonotype comes from a woman in her 30s with COVID-19, enrolled during active disease. Sequencing was done on a sample of peripheral blood. The CDR3 DNA sequence: TGTGCCAGCAGCCAAGCTTTTGAGGACTACACCTTC. It yields the protein CASSQAFEDYTF.